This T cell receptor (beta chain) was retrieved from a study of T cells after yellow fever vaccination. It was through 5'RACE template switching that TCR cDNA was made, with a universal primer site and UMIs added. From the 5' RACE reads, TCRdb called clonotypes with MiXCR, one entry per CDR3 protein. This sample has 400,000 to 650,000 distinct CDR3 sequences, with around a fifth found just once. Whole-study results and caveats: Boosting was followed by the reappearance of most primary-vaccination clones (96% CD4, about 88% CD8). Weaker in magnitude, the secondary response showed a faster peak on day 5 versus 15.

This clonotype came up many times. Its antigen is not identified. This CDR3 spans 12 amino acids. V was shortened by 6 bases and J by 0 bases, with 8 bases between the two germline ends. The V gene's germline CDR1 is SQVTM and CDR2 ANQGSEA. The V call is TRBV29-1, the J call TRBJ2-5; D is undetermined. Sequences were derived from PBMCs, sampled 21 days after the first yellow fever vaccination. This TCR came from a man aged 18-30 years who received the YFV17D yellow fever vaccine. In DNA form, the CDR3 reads TGCAGCGTGGTCAGGTACCAAGAGACCCAGTACTTC. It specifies CSVVRYQETQYF.